A selection of T cell receptor beta chains follows, all from one sample in a study of neurological immune-mediated disorders. TCRdb reanalysed the 5' RACE reads using MiXCR and keeps one entry per CDR3 protein. This table has fewer than 80,000 distinct CDR3 sequences, 4% to 6% appearing once. Specimen: PBMCs. Receptor source: a woman aged 50 to 65 with multiple sclerosis. Both conserved end residues are part of each CDR3. D genes are given only for firm matches. Size is stated for part of the rows, as once, few or many counts, or as a class when the clone is expanded.

CDR3 protein | CDR3 DNA | J gene | clone size | D gene | V gene
CASREGTSGWADTQYF | TGTGCCAGCAGGGAAGGGACTAGCGGGTGGGCAGATACGCAGTATTTT | TRBJ2-3 | many | TRBD2 | TRBV6-1
CASSYWGETEAFF | TGTGCCAGCAGTTACTGGGGGGAGACTGAAGCTTTCTTT | TRBJ1-1 | many | NA | TRBV6-5
CSARNRGLNEQFF | TGCAGTGCTAGAAACAGGGGGCTGAATGAGCAGTTCTTC | TRBJ2-1 | many | TRBD1 | TRBV20-1
CASSLRGTDTQYF | TGTGCCAGCAGCTTGCGGGGGACAGATACGCAGTATTTT | TRBJ2-3 | many | NA | TRBV5-6
CASSFRDNYGYTF | TGCGCCAGCAGCTTCCGGGACAACTATGGCTACACCTTC | TRBJ1-2 | many | NA | TRBV5-1
CASSPRYTEAFF | TGTGCCAGCAGTCCCCGGTACACTGAAGCTTTCTTT | TRBJ1-1 | many | NA | TRBV28
CASSLAGEQPQHF | TGCGCCAGCAGTTTGGCAGGGGAACAGCCCCAGCATTTT | TRBJ1-5 | many | NA | TRBV5-1
CATSREREGYGYTF | TGTGCCACCAGCAGAGAGAGGGAGGGATATGGCTACACCTTC | TRBJ1-2 | many | NA | TRBV15
CASSRYGVTYGYTF | TGTGCCAGCAGTCGCTATGGAGTAACCTATGGCTACACCTTC | TRBJ1-2 | NA | NA | TRBV28
CASSSLGGDNTDTQYF | TGTGCCAGCAGCTCCTTAGGGGGGGATAACACAGATACGCAGTATTTT | TRBJ2-3 | many | NA | TRBV7-2